This T cell receptor beta chain was recorded in a study of blood T cell repertoires in COVID-19. Study in general: In each case, the material was cDNA or gDNA derived from T cells, B-cell-depleted T cells, or PBMCs.

In the source study's methods: It was from reference gene primer amplification that nucleated cell counts were estimated. TCRdb keeps only in-frame clones here, not all; method: immunoSEQ multiplex PCR. The DNA was the basis for D and trimming; V, J and clone size are from that table. The sample carries about 37,000 clones, about nine tenths recorded once. This CDR3 comprises 14 residues. Germline V gives CDR1 SGHTA, CDR2 FQGNSA. The V end lost 3 bases, the J end lost 7 bases, and 13 bases lay between the germline ends. What was sequenced was peripheral blood. This TCR was recovered from a woman aged 25-40 years in a cohort sampled during active COVID-19. This chain joins TRBV7-2 and TRBJ2-1; a possible D gene is TRBD2 (7 bases). CDR3 nucleotide sequence: TGTGCCAGCAGCTTCTGGGGGAGGGGGAATGAGCAGTTCTTC. Encoded protein: CASSFWGRGNEQFF.